A selection of T cell receptor beta chains follows, all from one sample in a study of blood T cells in healthy people across ages. TCRdb reprocessed the 5' RACE reads with MiXCR, giving one entry per CDR3 protein. This sample has about 830,000 distinct CDR3 sequences, with 62% found just once. Sequenced: blood. Source of these receptors: a man aged 25-40 years in good health. CDR3s include the opening cysteine and the closing phenylalanine or tryptophan. D genes are given only for firm matches. Part of the rows lack a size; the others show once, few, many or a class for expanded clones.

clone size: -; J gene: TRBJ2-3; D gene: -; V gene: TRBV20-1; CDR3 DNA: TGCAGTGCTAGAGAGTGGGCTAGCGTACGTACGCAGTATTTT; CDR3 protein: CSAREWASVRTQYF
clone size: -; J gene: TRBJ1-6; D gene: -; V gene: TRBV9; CDR3 DNA: TGTGCCAGCAGCGCGGGCAGGGACTCCTATAATTCACCCCTCCACTTT; CDR3 protein: CASSAGRDSYNSPLHF
clone size: -; J gene: TRBJ2-5; D gene: -; V gene: TRBV5-1; CDR3 DNA: TGCGCCAGCGGCCGGGACTTCTCGACAGAGACCCAGTACTTC; CDR3 protein: CASGRDFSTETQYF
clone size: -; J gene: TRBJ2-7; D gene: -; V gene: TRBV18; CDR3 DNA: TGTGCCAGCTCAACAGGGTTCGAGCAGTACTTC; CDR3 protein: CASSTGFEQYF
clone size: few; J gene: TRBJ2-3; D gene: -; V gene: TRBV9; CDR3 DNA: TGTGCCAGCAGCGATGGGCCACGCACAGATACGCAGTATTTT; CDR3 protein: CASSDGPRTDTQYF
clone size: few; J gene: TRBJ1-5; D gene: -; V gene: TRBV20-1; CDR3 DNA: TGCAGTGCTAGGTCAGGCCAGCCCCAGCATTTT; CDR3 protein: CSARSGQPQHF
clone size: -; J gene: TRBJ1-5; D gene: -; V gene: TRBV27; CDR3 DNA: TGTGCCAGCAGTTTATGGGGAGGCGGCAATCAGCCCCAGCATTTT; CDR3 protein: CASSLWGGGNQPQHF
clone size: -; J gene: TRBJ2-1; D gene: TRBD2; V gene: TRBV29-1; CDR3 DNA: TGCAGCGTCCGACTAGCGGGAGATTTATATGAGCAGTTCTTC; CDR3 protein: CSVRLAGDLYEQFF
clone size: -; J gene: TRBJ2-7; D gene: -; V gene: TRBV6-5; CDR3 DNA: TGTGCCAGCAGTTCGGGGCTCGAGCAGTACTTC; CDR3 protein: CASSSGLEQYF
clone size: -; J gene: TRBJ2-7; D gene: -; V gene: TRBV9; CDR3 DNA: TGTGCCAGCAGCGCCGACTCCCGGGCCTACGAGCAGTACTTC; CDR3 protein: CASSADSRAYEQYF
clone size: -; J gene: TRBJ2-5; D gene: -; V gene: TRBV5-5; CDR3 DNA: TGTGCCAGCAGACGGGGCCTTCCAGAGGCCCAGTACTTC; CDR3 protein: CASRRGLPEAQYF
clone size: -; J gene: TRBJ2-7; D gene: TRBD1; V gene: TRBV7-2; CDR3 DNA: TGTGCCAGCAGCTTAGTAAGCGGGACAGGGAGCTACGAGCAGTACTTC; CDR3 protein: CASSLVSGTGSYEQYF
clone size: few; J gene: TRBJ2-3; D gene: -; V gene: TRBV7-2; CDR3 DNA: TGTGCCAGCAGCTTAGTAGGGTCGGACACAGATACGCAGTATTTT; CDR3 protein: CASSLVGSDTDTQYF
clone size: -; J gene: TRBJ1-2; D gene: -; V gene: TRBV7-2; CDR3 DNA: TGTGCCAGCAGAGTTCGGATCCCCTATGGCTACACCTTC; CDR3 protein: CASRVRIPYGYTF
clone size: few; J gene: TRBJ2-5; D gene: -; V gene: TRBV7-2; CDR3 DNA: TGTGCCAGCAGACCTCAGCTACAGGAGACCCAGTACTTC; CDR3 protein: CASRPQLQETQYF
clone size: -; J gene: TRBJ1-5; D gene: TRBD1; V gene: TRBV19; CDR3 DNA: TGTGCCAGTAGTAGGACAGGGAGGGATCAGCCCCAGCATTTT; CDR3 protein: CASSRTGRDQPQHF
clone size: few; J gene: TRBJ2-3; D gene: -; V gene: TRBV20-1; CDR3 DNA: TGCAGTGCGAACAGGGAAACAGATACGCAGTATTTT; CDR3 protein: CSANRETDTQYF
clone size: -; J gene: TRBJ2-7; D gene: -; V gene: TRBV7-3; CDR3 DNA: TGTGCCAGCAGCTTAAATCCAGGGAACTACGAGCAGTACTTC; CDR3 protein: CASSLNPGNYEQYF
clone size: -; J gene: TRBJ2-1; D gene: TRBD1; V gene: TRBV4-1; CDR3 DNA: TGCGCCAGCAGCCAAGATACGGGACAGGGCCTTCCGGTGACGCGGTTCTTC; CDR3 protein: CASSQDTGQGLPVTRFF
clone size: -; J gene: TRBJ2-1; D gene: TRBD2; V gene: TRBV27; CDR3 DNA: TGTGCCACCAGAATAGCGGGGCCGAGGGATGAGCAGTTCTTC; CDR3 protein: CATRIAGPRDEQFF
clone size: -; J gene: TRBJ2-7; D gene: TRBD1; V gene: TRBV12-3/TRBV12-4; CDR3 DNA: TGTGCCAGCAGCCGCGGACAGGCCCTACATTCCTACGAGCAGTACTTC; CDR3 protein: CASSRGQALHSYEQYF
clone size: -; J gene: TRBJ1-4; D gene: -; V gene: TRBV7-2; CDR3 DNA: TGTGCCAGCAGCCCCGGGAGCTCAACTAATGAAAAACTGTTTTTT; CDR3 protein: CASSPGSSTNEKLFF
clone size: -; J gene: TRBJ1-6; D gene: -; V gene: TRBV4-3; CDR3 DNA: TGCGCCAGCAGCCAAGATCAGGGGCGTTCCTATAATTCACCCCTCCACTTT; CDR3 protein: CASSQDQGRSYNSPLHF
clone size: few; J gene: TRBJ2-7; D gene: -; V gene: TRBV6-2/TRBV6-3; CDR3 DNA: TGTGCCAGCAGTTTCGGACGGACGAGCTACGAGCAGTACTTC; CDR3 protein: CASSFGRTSYEQYF
clone size: -; J gene: TRBJ2-5; D gene: TRBD1; V gene: TRBV6-5; CDR3 DNA: TGTGCCAGCAGTTACTTAGGGGCAGGGGGTCGCGGAGAGACCCAGTACTTC; CDR3 protein: CASSYLGAGGRGETQYF
clone size: few; J gene: TRBJ2-7; D gene: -; V gene: TRBV6-5; CDR3 DNA: TGTGCCAGCAGTTACTCGGAGGGCTACGAGCAGTACTTC; CDR3 protein: CASSYSEGYEQYF
clone size: -; J gene: TRBJ1-6; D gene: -; V gene: TRBV3-1; CDR3 DNA: TGTGCCAGCAGCCAAGACACGGGGGGCGATAATTCACCCCTCCACTTT; CDR3 protein: CASSQDTGGDNSPLHF
clone size: -; J gene: TRBJ1-2; D gene: -; V gene: TRBV4-2; CDR3 DNA: TGTGCCAGCAGCCAAGATGAAGCAGGGAGCTATGGCTACACCTTC; CDR3 protein: CASSQDEAGSYGYTF
clone size: -; J gene: TRBJ1-5; D gene: -; V gene: TRBV20-1; CDR3 DNA: TGCAGTGCTAGAGATCAAGTTGGATATAGCAATCAGCCCCAGCATTTT; CDR3 protein: CSARDQVGYSNQPQHF
clone size: -; J gene: TRBJ1-2; D gene: -; V gene: TRBV27; CDR3 DNA: TGTGCCAGCAGCGACGGCTCAAGGACGGGGGATGGCTACACCTTC; CDR3 protein: CASSDGSRTGDGYTF
clone size: -; J gene: TRBJ2-3; D gene: -; V gene: TRBV15; CDR3 DNA: TGTGCCACTCAGGCCGGGCCCATGGAGCCCGATACGCAGTATTTT; CDR3 protein: CATQAGPMEPDTQYF
clone size: few; J gene: TRBJ2-1; D gene: TRBD2; V gene: TRBV7-2; CDR3 DNA: TGTGCCAGCAGCACCCGAGCTAGCGGGGGGGCCGATGAGCAGTTCTTC; CDR3 protein: CASSTRASGGADEQFF
clone size: -; J gene: TRBJ2-7; D gene: -; V gene: TRBV3-1; CDR3 DNA: TGTGCCAGCAGCCAAGACCCTACCTCCTACGAGCAGTACTTC; CDR3 protein: CASSQDPTSYEQYF
clone size: -; J gene: TRBJ2-3; D gene: -; V gene: TRBV4-3; CDR3 DNA: TGCGCCAGCAGCCAAGTTCTGACAGATGCGCAGTATTTT; CDR3 protein: CASSQVLTDAQYF